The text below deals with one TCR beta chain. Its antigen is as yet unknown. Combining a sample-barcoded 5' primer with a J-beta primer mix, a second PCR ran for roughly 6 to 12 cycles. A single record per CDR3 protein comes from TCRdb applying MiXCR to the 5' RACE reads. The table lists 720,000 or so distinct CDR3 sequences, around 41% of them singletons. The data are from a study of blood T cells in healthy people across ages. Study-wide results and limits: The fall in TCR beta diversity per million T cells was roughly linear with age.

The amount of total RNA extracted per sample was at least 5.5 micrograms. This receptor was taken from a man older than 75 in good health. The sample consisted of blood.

The CDR3 loop is CASGLPGQGVGADTQYF. The CDR3 DNA is TGTGCTAGTGGTCTGCCCGGCCAGGGAGTGGGTGCAGATACGCAGTATTTT. The V and J genes are TRBV12-5 and TRBJ2-3; TRBD1 or TRBD2 may be the D gene (5 bases each). The germline CDR1 and CDR2 sequences are LGHNT and FRNRAP. The CDR3 contains 17 residues. V lost 5 bases, J lost 4 bases, and 22 bases lay in between.